This T cell receptor (beta chain) was captured by sequencing in a study of blood T cell repertoires in COVID-19. Using immunoSEQ multiplex PCR, the repertoire was profiled, and TCRdb retains in-frame clones only, with some absent. The sample consists of roughly 320,000 clones, 75% to 85% of them appearing once. This sequence originates from a human donor in a cohort sampled during active COVID-19. The sample comprised peripheral blood.

CDR3 DNA: TGTGCCAGCAGCTTATCCGGGGGTGCCGGGGAGCTGTTTTTT. Its protein product is CASSLSGGAGELFF. The chain carries TRBV11-3 and TRBJ2-2, with D tentatively TRBD2 (6 bases). V lost 2 bases, J lost 6 bases, and 10 bases lay in between. CDR1 is SGHNT and CDR2 is YENEEA in the germline V gene. The length of the CDR3 is 14 residues.